This paragraph covers one T cell receptor beta chain sequence. The table lists this clonotype with a few counts. Its antigen specificity is not known. No quality values exist for individual bases; no much larger clone is one base distant. The data derive from a study of T-cell memory formation after mild COVID-19 (dated by TCRdb to about 2021). General notes on the study: Most TCR sequence clusters were specific to one of the two donors. In a couple of donors, T-cell clones that expanded and contracted after mild COVID-19 were tracked by sequencing TCRalpha and TCRbeta repertoires over time. Two young, previously healthy adult volunteers, one female and one male, were included in the cohort.

Instrument used: Illumina NovaSeq 6000. TCRalpha and TCRbeta cDNA libraries were constructed by 5'RACE with constant-segment primers, with sample barcodes and unique molecular identifiers being introduced. Trizol reagent was used to extract RNA from every sample. Library amplification was performed in two PCR steps, and a second sample barcode and Illumina TruSeq adapters were introduced in the second step. Sequencing of the libraries was done on an Illumina NovaSeq, producing 2 x 150 bp paired-end reads. Concerning the study's data processing: With migec v1.2.7, reads were demultiplexed and then collapsed into UMI-guided consensus sequences. With mixcr v2.1.11, UMI consensuses were aligned to TRA and TRB V and J templates and assembled into clonotypes. A clonotype was counted as expanded or contracted only if both edgeR and NoisET called the change significant, with noise models trained on biological replicates. For edgeR calls, the thresholds were a false discovery rate-adjusted p below 0.01 and a log2 fold-change of 1. PCA with hierarchical clustering of max-normalized trajectories of the 1000 most abundant clonotypes was used as exploratory dynamics analysis. The CD4 or CD8 phenotype of responding clones was assigned using the separately sequenced CD4+ and CD8+ repertoires. The public reads were run again by TCRdb, first through fastp at Q25 and then through MiXCR, and only productive beta chains were kept. Under each unique CDR3 protein, matching rows form one entry showing the most common genes and DNA. For this entry, the V and J calls and clone size follow TCRdb and not the study's own pipeline. This sample gives 200,000 to 250,000 distinct CDR3 sequences in total; around 17% of them show up just once. About 4% of the sample belongs to the ten largest clones.

Looking up the germline V gene yields CDR1 SGHTA and CDR2 FQGNSA. The CDR3 runs 13 residues from the cysteine to the phenylalanine. The sequence is cut down to CDR3 DNA, 39 bases in frame from base 1. Trimming costs V 6 bases and J 5 bases, and their ends lie 13 bases apart. Ficoll-Paque density gradient centrifugation was used to isolate PBMCs. The investigation overall reported the following: Whether the second-wave clones peaking on day 37 were SARS-CoV-2 specific was not confirmed. Only two mild cases were covered in the study, and larger cohorts including severe cases with pre-infection samples were considered necessary. From day 15 to 85, contracting clones showed balanced CD4/CD8 phenotypes, whereas a second wave of clones that expanded from day 15 to 37 leaned towards CD4+. Some responding clones were detected in pre-infection memory, which suggested that pre-existing cross-reactive memory T cells had joined the SARS-CoV-2 response. Contracting CD4+ clones were found mainly in CM and EM memory subsets, while CD8+ clones were enriched in EMRA.

The clonotype comes from a man between 18 and 29 years old who had mild COVID-19 (a few samples of this study predate the infection). The sample titles of this study are shuffled in the database, so cell type and time point are left out; the donor was told from shared clones. Sequenced sample: PBMCs or a T cell subset sorted from them (not recorded which). The chain employs TRBV7-2 and TRBJ2-5; TRBD1 is possibly the D segment (5 matching bases). The nucleotide sequence reads as follows: TGTGCCAGCAGTCAGGTGTCAGGGGAGACCCAGTACTTC. This gives the protein CASSQVSGETQYF.